This T cell receptor beta chain was captured in a study of T cell responses to AZD1222 COVID-19 vaccine. Study context: It was second doses at about 4 or about 12 weeks that were pooled. Points from the study as a whole: Seropositive status at baseline applied to only six AZD1222 recipients. White British ancestry dominated among donors, who included more females, and clonal diversity was possibly underestimated. The reported proportion of spike-specific TCRs targeting unmutated variant regions was nearly half.

Data came from immunoSEQ multiplex PCR; TCRdb stores just in-frame clones and leaves some out. The sample has about 110,000 clones, 65% to 85% seen once. This CDR3 has 13 amino acids. Germline assignment: CDR1 SGHRS and CDR2 YFSETQ. V gave up 2 bases and J gave up 10 bases; unmatched junction bases: 4. Remarks on this clone: Its antigen is as yet unknown.

This TCR derives from an adult in good health. The input for sequencing was peripheral blood, taken on day 0 of AZD1222 vaccination. This sequence joins TRBV5-1 and TRBJ2-1, with 9 bases matching TRBD1. The chain's CDR3 is CASSLDRGGEQFF. CDR3 sequence (DNA): TGCGCCAGCAGCTTAGACAGGGGGGGAGAGCAGTTCTTC. Full variable domain (missing parts from reference TRBV5-1 and TRBJ2-1): KAGVTQTPRYLIKTRGQQVTLSCSPISGHRSVSWYQQTPGQGLQFLFEYFSETQRNKGNFPGRFSGRQFSNSRSEMNVSTLELGDSALYLCASSLDRGGEQFFGPGTRLTVL.